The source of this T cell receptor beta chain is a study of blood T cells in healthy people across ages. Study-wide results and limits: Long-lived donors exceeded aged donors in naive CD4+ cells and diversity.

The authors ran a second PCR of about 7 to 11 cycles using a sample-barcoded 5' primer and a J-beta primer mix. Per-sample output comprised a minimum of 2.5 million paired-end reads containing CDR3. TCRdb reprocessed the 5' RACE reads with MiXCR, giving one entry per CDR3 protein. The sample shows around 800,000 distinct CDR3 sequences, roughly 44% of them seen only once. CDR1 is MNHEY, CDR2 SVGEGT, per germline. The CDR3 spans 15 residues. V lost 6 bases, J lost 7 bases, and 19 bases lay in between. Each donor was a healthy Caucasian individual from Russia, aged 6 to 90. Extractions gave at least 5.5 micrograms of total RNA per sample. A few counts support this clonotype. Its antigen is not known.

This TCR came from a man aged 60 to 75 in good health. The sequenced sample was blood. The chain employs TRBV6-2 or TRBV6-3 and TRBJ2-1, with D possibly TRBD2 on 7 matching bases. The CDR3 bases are TGTGCCAGCAGCCTAGCTGGGGGGGCTACAAATGAGCAGTTCTTC. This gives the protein CASSLAGGATNEQFF.